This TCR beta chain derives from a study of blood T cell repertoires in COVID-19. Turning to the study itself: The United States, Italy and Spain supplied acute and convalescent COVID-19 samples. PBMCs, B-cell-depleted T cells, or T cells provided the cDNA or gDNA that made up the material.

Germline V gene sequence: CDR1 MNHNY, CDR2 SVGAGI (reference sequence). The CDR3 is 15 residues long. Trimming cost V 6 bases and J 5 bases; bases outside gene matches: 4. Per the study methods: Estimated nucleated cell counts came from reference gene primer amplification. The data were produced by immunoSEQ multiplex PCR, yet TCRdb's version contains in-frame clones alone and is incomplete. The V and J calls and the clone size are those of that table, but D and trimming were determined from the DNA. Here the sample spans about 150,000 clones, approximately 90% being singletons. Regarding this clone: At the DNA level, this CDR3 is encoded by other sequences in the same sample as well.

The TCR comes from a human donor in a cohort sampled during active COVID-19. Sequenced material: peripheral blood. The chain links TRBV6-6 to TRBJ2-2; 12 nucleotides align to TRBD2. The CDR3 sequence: CASRPGLAGTGELFF. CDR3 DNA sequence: TGTGCCAGCAGACCCGGACTAGCGGGGACCGGGGAGCTGTTTTTT.